This passage covers 20 T cell receptor gamma chains from one sample sequenced in a study of gamma delta lymphoproliferative disorders and STAT genes. Sequencing used genomic DNA taken from PBMCs of patients and controls. TCRdb reanalysed the multiplex PCR reads via CATT. The sample holds 2,000 to 2,500 gamma-chain clones, roughly 19% seen once. Material for sequencing was blood. These receptors were collected from a human donor with gamma-delta T-cell large granular lymphocyte leukemia.

The chain employs TRGV3 and TRGJ1 or TRGJ2. TCRdb lists no J gene, so it was determined here by aligning the DNA to germline. The V segment lost 1 base and the J segment 0 bases; nucleotides outside the gene matches: 3. Germline V CDR1 and CDR2: VTNTFY, YDVSTARD (reference sequence). This CDR3 is 14 amino acids long. The DNA for the CDR3 is TGTGCCACCTGGGACAGTTCGAATTATTATAAGAAACTCTTT. It encodes CATWDSSNYYKKLF.

This clone occurred a few times. The chain joins TRGV10 to TRGJ1 or TRGJ2. The J gene is absent in TCRdb and was assigned here via DNA matching to germline. TRGV10 is annotated as an ORF whose role is uncertain. The CDR3 is 15 residues long. The V and J ends lost 8 bases and 1 base, in that order; junction bases with no gene match: 12. CDR3 region: CAAWDYGVNYYKKLF. The CDR3, as DNA: TGTGCTGCGTGGGATTACGGGGTCAATTATTATAAGAAACTCTTT.

This clone was picked up a small number of times. The chain has TRGV3 and TRGJ1 or TRGJ2. No J gene was available from TCRdb, and it was assigned here by a germline match of the DNA. Looked up from germline, CDR1 is VTNTFY and CDR2 is YDVSTARD (reference sequence). The CDR3 covers 15 residues. Trimming at V came to 0 bases and at J to 0 bases, leaving 5 bases not matched to a gene. The CDR3 DNA follows: TGTGCCACCTGGGACAGGCGGGGGAATTATTATAAGAAACTCTTT. It codes for CATWDRRGNYYKKLF.

The J gene is TRGJP2, the V gene TRGV2. TCRdb offers no J gene call, so here the DNA was matched to germline to obtain one. The CDR3 runs to 17 residues. CDR1 EGSNGY and CDR2 YDSYNSKV come from the germline V gene. Losses at the gene ends were 0 bases for V and 0 bases for J; bases not matched to a gene: 7. CDR3 bases: TGTGCCACCTGGGACGGGCTGGCGGATAGTAGTGATTGGATCAAGACGTTT. It translates to CATWDGLADSSDWIKTF.

This clone was detected a few times. The V and J genes are TRGV10 and TRGJ1 or TRGJ2. TCRdb supplies no J gene; here it was assigned by aligning the nucleotide sequence to germline. TRGV10 qualifies as an ORF whose function is uncertain. The CDR3 consists of 17 residues. The V and J ends lost 8 bases and 2 bases, in that order; junction bases with no gene match: 19. The CDR3, as DNA: TGTGCTGCGTGGGATTATAAAAGGGGATGCCATTATTATAAGAAACTCTTT. Amino acid sequence: CAAWDYKRGCHYYKKLF.

This clone appeared a few times. The chain joins TRGV8 to TRGJ1 or TRGJ2. Since TCRdb gives no J gene, matching the DNA to germline was used here to assign it. This CDR3 region has 11 residues. The J segment lost 9 bases and the V segment lost 5 bases, leaving 7 bases of the junction unmatched. Germline CDR1 reads VENAVY; CDR2 reads YDSYNSRV. CDR3 loop: CATWVTTKKLF. CDR3 coding DNA: TGTGCCACCTGGGTCACGACTAAGAAACTCTTT.

As concerns this clone: The sample holds other DNA sequences that translate to the same CDR3. This chain connects TRGV3 to TRGJ1 or TRGJ2. The J gene, absent from TCRdb, was called here by matching the DNA to germline. After removal of 0 bases from V and 7 bases from J, the junction contained 6 bases not matched to a gene. Germline V lookup: CDR1 VTNTFY, CDR2 YDVSTARD (reference sequence). This CDR3 is built from 13 residues. The chain's CDR3 is CATWDRLRYKKLF. The CDR3 DNA sequence: TGTGCCACCTGGGACAGGCTACGGTATAAGAAACTCTTT.

The CDR3 DNA follows: TGTGCCACCTGGGACGCGTTGGGCAAAAAAATCAAGGTATTT. Translation: CATWDALGKKIKVF. This chain links TRGV2 with TRGJP. Since TCRdb gives no J gene, matching the DNA to germline was used here to assign it. The CDR3 extends over 14 amino acids. The germline V gene has CDR1 EGSNGY and CDR2 YDSYNSKV. Trimming cost V 2 bases and J 9 bases; bases outside gene matches: 1.

The CDR3 nucleotides are TGTGCTGCGTGGGGCCCTTATTATAAGAAACTCTTT. This gives the protein CAAWGPYYKKLF. This sequence joins TRGV10 and TRGJ1 or TRGJ2. Because TCRdb records no J gene, it was assigned here through a match of the DNA to germline. TRGV10 falls under the ORF class, with uncertain function. Germline trimming cut 8 bases from V and 3 bases from J; bases unmatched to any gene: 5. This CDR3 comprises 12 residues.

About this clone itself: Because the CDR3's place on the DNA is in doubt, the DNA is left out and the CDR3 is given as listed by TCRdb. V gene assignment gives TRGV11, but the J gene was left uncalled. TRGV11 is annotated as an ORF whose role is uncertain. The CDR3 length is 18 residues, termini included. CDR3 loop: CTTVPAGSLDPIYYKKLF.

By proportion, this clone is medium-sized. The V and J genes are TRGV2 and TRGJP2. The J gene was missing in TCRdb and was found by matching the end of the DNA to germline. CDR1 and CDR2 from the germline V gene are EGSNGY and YDSYNSKV. CDR3 size: 15 residues. J lost 3 bases, V lost 0 bases, and 4 bases had no gene match. CDR3 in amino acids: CATWDGRGSDWIKTF. CDR3 coding DNA: TGTGCCACCTGGGACGGGCGGGGTAGTGATTGGATCAAGACGTTT.

This chain joins TRGV3 and TRGJ1 or TRGJ2. TCRdb leaves out the J gene; it was filled in here by matching the DNA to germline. There are 12 residues in the CDR3. From germline, CDR1 is VTNTFY and CDR2 YDVSTARD (reference sequence). Trimming removed 3 bases from V and 7 bases from J; junction bases left unmatched: 6. CDR3 region: CATWDCTYKKLF. CDR3 bases: TGTGCCACCTGGGACTGTACGTATAAGAAACTCTTT.

This clone turned up a few times. The chain combines TRGV10 with TRGJ1 or TRGJ2. TCRdb carries no J gene annotation; the J gene was assigned here by matching the DNA with germline. TRGV10 counts as an open reading frame of uncertain function. V gave up 8 bases and J gave up 1 base; unmatched junction bases: 9. The CDR3 spans 14 residues. This chain's CDR3 is CAAWEGVNYYKKLF. CDR3 bases: TGTGCTGCGTGGGAGGGGGTCAATTATTATAAGAAACTCTTT.

This clone was observed a few times. The chain has TRGV10 and TRGJ1 or TRGJ2. TCRdb lists no J gene, so it was determined here by aligning the DNA to germline. TRGV10 is identified as an open reading frame with a role that is uncertain. The CDR3 is 13 residues long. Losses at the gene ends were 8 bases for V and 0 bases for J; bases not matched to a gene: 5. The CDR3 DNA reads as TGTGCTGCGTGGGAACCGAATTATTATAAGAAACTCTTT. Its translation: CAAWEPNYYKKLF.

This clone was counted only a few times. In nucleotides, the CDR3 is TGTGCCACCTGGATCTATTATAAGAAACTCTTT. Translating it yields CATWIYYKKLF. This chain uses TRGV4 with TRGJ1 or TRGJ2. As TCRdb names no J gene, one was assigned here on the basis of a DNA match to germline. V shed 6 bases and J 4 bases; nucleotides not matched to a gene: 3. This CDR3 has 11 residues. CDR1 EGSTGY and CDR2 YDSYTSSV come from the germline V gene.

This chain's CDR3 is CATWDRPVVIWIGYKKLF. The CDR3 DNA is TGTGCCACCTGGGACAGGCCGGTGGTAATTTGGATCGGTTATAAGAAACTCTTT. This chain uses TRGV5 with TRGJ1 or TRGJ2. No J segment appears in TCRdb, so it was assigned here by matching the sequence to germline. Per the germline V gene, CDR1 is VINAFY and CDR2 is YDVSNSKD. The CDR3 is made up of 18 amino acids. The J segment lost 6 bases and the V segment lost 0 bases, leaving 20 bases of the junction unmatched.

Judged by abundance, this clone is medium-sized. The CDR3 protein is CATWDRLSSDWIKTF. The DNA of the CDR3 is TGTGCCACCTGGGATAGACTTAGTAGTGATTGGATCAAGACGTTT. The J gene is TRGJP2, the V gene TRGV4. TCRdb gives no J gene; it was assigned here by matching the DNA to germline. Trimming at V came to 3 bases and at J to 1 base, leaving 5 bases not matched to a gene. The length of the CDR3 is 15 residues. CDR1 and CDR2 from the germline V gene are EGSTGY and YDSYTSSV.

The chain uses TRGV8 and TRGJ1 or TRGJ2. The J gene comes from matching the DNA to germline here; TCRdb lacks it. The CDR3 length is 15 residues. Germline CDR1 is VENAVY and CDR2 is YDSYNSRV. V was clipped by 10 bases and J by 2 bases; unmatched bases: 17. The CDR3 is CATRWEESDYYKKLF. DNA for the CDR3: TGTGCCACGAGGTGGGAAGAATCTGATTATTATAAGAAACTCTTT.

The sample holds a few counts of this clone. The V and J genes are TRGV2 and TRGJP2. The J gene was missing in TCRdb and was found by matching the end of the DNA to germline. The CDR3 is 15 amino acids. V lost 0 bases to trimming and J lost 7 bases; unmatched junction nucleotides: 8. Looked up from germline, CDR1 is EGSNGY and CDR2 is YDSYNSKV. CDR3 protein: CATWDGFSDDWIKTF. In DNA, the CDR3 is TGTGCCACCTGGGACGGGTTTAGTGATGATTGGATCAAGACGTTT.

This clone has only a few counts. The V and J genes are TRGV8 and TRGJ1 or TRGJ2. The J gene, not given by TCRdb, was assigned here from a germline match of the nucleotide sequence. The V segment lost 0 bases and the J segment 7 bases; nucleotides outside the gene matches: 9. This CDR3 spans 14 amino acids. Germline V gene sequence: CDR1 VENAVY, CDR2 YDSYNSRV. For the CDR3, the DNA is TGTGCCACCTGGGATAGGGTCCTGAGCTATAAGAAACTCTTT. Translation gives CATWDRVLSYKKLF.